Listed below are T cell receptor beta chains from one sample, sequenced in a study of cytomegalovirus exposure and HLA in healthy donors. TCRdb keeps only in-frame clones here, not all; method: immunoSEQ multiplex PCR. The table has around 75,000 clones, approximately 80% seen once. The sequencing sample was made of PBMCs. The receptors were sampled from a man aged 35 to 55 in good health and CMV-seronegative. Each CDR3 is given with its conserved first and last residue. Each record gives: clone size, J gene, V gene, D gene, CDR3 DNA, CDR3 protein. A D gene is named only where the DNA matches it firmly. Clone size is not always given. Where it is, it says once, few, many or a class for expanded clones.

size: NA
J: TRBJ1-1
V: TRBV7-9
D: NA
DNA: TGTTCCAGCAGCTTAGGTTTCAGGGGAGCCCCTGAAGCTTTCTTT
CDR3: CSSSLGFRGAPEAFF

size: NA
J: TRBJ2-1
V: TRBV2
D: NA
DNA: TGTGCCAGCAGTATGGAAAGCGGCTCCTACAATGAGCAGTTCTTC
CDR3: CASSMESGSYNEQFF

size: NA
J: TRBJ1-5
V: TRBV5-1
D: NA
DNA: TGCGCCAGCAGCGACGGGTATAGCAATCAGCCCCAGCATTTT
CDR3: CASSDGYSNQPQHF

size: NA
J: TRBJ1-3
V: TRBV7-9
D: NA
DNA: TGTGCCAGCAGCCTGGGACTTGGAAACACCATATATTTT
CDR3: CASSLGLGNTIYF

size: NA
J: TRBJ2-7
V: TRBV6-5
D: TRBD2
DNA: TGTGCCAGCAGTTACTCGACTAGCGGGAGCACTGAGCAGTACTTC
CDR3: CASSYSTSGSTEQYF

size: NA
J: TRBJ1-2
V: TRBV19
D: TRBD1
DNA: TGTGCCAGTAGTTCACAGGGGGCCTATGGCTACACCTTC
CDR3: CASSSQGAYGYTF

size: NA
J: TRBJ2-5
V: TRBV5-6
D: TRBD2
DNA: TGTGCCAGCAGCCGGGGACTAGCGGGGGGTCAGGAGACCCAGTACTTC
CDR3: CASSRGLAGGQETQYF

size: NA
J: TRBJ1-5
V: TRBV28
D: NA
DNA: TGTGCCAGCAGTTCCCTTTTGAAGGGGGGGAATCAGCCCCAGCATTTT
CDR3: CASSSLLKGGNQPQHF

size: NA
J: TRBJ1-5
V: TRBV5-5
D: NA
DNA: TGTGCCAGCAGCCTCAGAGAGGTCAATCAGCCCCAGCATTTT
CDR3: CASSLREVNQPQHF

size: many
J: TRBJ1-5
V: TRBV7-8
D: NA
DNA: TGTGCCAGCAGCTTAGGGGGCACCCAGCCCCAGCATTTT
CDR3: CASSLGGTQPQHF

size: NA
J: TRBJ1-2
V: TRBV19
D: TRBD1
DNA: TGTGCCAGTAGCCAACTTGGGGCGACAGGGGGCCAGGGTGATGGCTACACCTTC
CDR3: CASSQLGATGGQGDGYTF

size: NA
J: TRBJ2-7
V: TRBV4-2
D: NA
DNA: TGTGCCAGCACCCTAAGGCAGGGGAACGACGAGCAGTACTTC
CDR3: CASTLRQGNDEQYF

size: NA
J: TRBJ2-3
V: TRBV7-7
D: TRBD2
DNA: TGTGCTAGCAGCTTATGGCCTAGCGGGGGAACAGATACGCAGTATTTT
CDR3: CASSLWPSGGTDTQYF

size: once
J: TRBJ1-1
V: TRBV5-1
D: NA
DNA: TGCGCCAGCAGCGAGAGGGCGGGGGGTGTGAACACTGAAGCTTTCTTT
CDR3: CASSERAGGVNTEAFF

size: NA
J: TRBJ2-1
V: TRBV13
D: NA
DNA: TGTGCCAGCAGCTTATTGGGTAGGGGTAATGAGCAGTTCTTC
CDR3: CASSLLGRGNEQFF

size: NA
J: TRBJ2-7
V: TRBV5-4
D: NA
DNA: TGTGCCAGCAGCTTGGGACAGGAGATAGGTTCCTACGAGCAGTACTTC
CDR3: CASSLGQEIGSYEQYF

size: NA
J: TRBJ1-1
V: TRBV29-1
D: TRBD1
DNA: TGCAGCGTACCAGGGGGGATGAACACTGAAGCTTTCTTT
CDR3: CSVPGGMNTEAFF

size: NA
J: TRBJ1-5
V: TRBV4-1
D: TRBD1
DNA: TGCGCCAGCAGCCAAGAGGGGGACAGGAGGTACAATCAGCCCCAGCATTTT
CDR3: CASSQEGDRRYNQPQHF

size: NA
J: TRBJ1-1
V: TRBV4-2
D: NA
DNA: TGTGCCAGCAGCCAAGAACGGGGAGCCATGAACACTGAAGCTTTCTTT
CDR3: CASSQERGAMNTEAFF

size: medium-sized
J: TRBJ2-5
V: TRBV15
D: TRBD2
DNA: TGTGCCACCAGCTCCTCTCGGGGGGGACAAGAGACCCAGTACTTC
CDR3: CATSSSRGGQETQYF

size: NA
J: TRBJ1-5
V: TRBV6-5
D: TRBD1
DNA: TGTGCCAGCAGTCTACAGGGGGCCAGGCAGCCCCAGCATTTT
CDR3: CASSLQGARQPQHF

size: once
J: TRBJ2-7
V: TRBV7-9
D: TRBD1
DNA: TGTTCCAGCAGCTTTCAGGGGACAGGGGTCTCCTACGAGCAGTACTTC
CDR3: CSSSFQGTGVSYEQYF

size: NA
J: TRBJ1-1
V: TRBV7-9
D: NA
DNA: TGTGCCAGCAGCTTAGCTGGGGGGGTGACAGTGAACACTGAAGCTTTCTTT
CDR3: CASSLAGGVTVNTEAFF

size: NA
J: TRBJ2-7
V: TRBV6-6
D: NA
DNA: TGTGCCAGCAAGGACACAGCGCCCTACGAGCAGTACTTC
CDR3: CASKDTAPYEQYF

size: NA
J: TRBJ2-2
V: TRBV30
D: NA
DNA: TGTGCCTGGCTACAGGGTTCGAACACCGGGGAGCTGTTTTTT
CDR3: CAWLQGSNTGELFF

size: NA
J: TRBJ2-2
V: TRBV9
D: NA
DNA: TGTGCCAGCCGCCCCGATGGAGGGGGCGCCGCCGGGGAGCTGTTTTTT
CDR3: CASRPDGGGAAGELFF

size: NA
J: TRBJ2-7
V: TRBV7-2
D: TRBD1
DNA: TGTGCCAGCAGCTTGGGACAGGCGCCTCCTGAGCAGTACTTC
CDR3: CASSLGQAPPEQYF

size: NA
J: TRBJ2-5
V: TRBV19
D: NA
DNA: TGTGCCAGTAGTACGTCGCAGGGGCGGTCTGGGACGGAGACCCAGTACTTC
CDR3: CASSTSQGRSGTETQYF

size: NA
J: TRBJ1-1
V: TRBV19
D: NA
DNA: TGTGCCAGTAGTCTGCCGGGAGGGGACACTGAAGCTTTCTTT
CDR3: CASSLPGGDTEAFF

size: few
J: TRBJ2-1
V: TRBV29-1
D: TRBD2
DNA: TGCAGCGTTGATGCAGTAGCGGGGGCCCTGGGTGAGCAGTTCTTC
CDR3: CSVDAVAGALGEQFF

size: NA
J: TRBJ2-5
V: TRBV11-3
D: TRBD1
DNA: TGTGCCAGCAGCTACGGGACAGCACAAGAGACCCAGTACTTC
CDR3: CASSYGTAQETQYF

size: once
J: TRBJ2-2
V: TRBV30
D: TRBD2
DNA: TGTGCCTGGAGTGTGGGACTAGCGGGGGTTCGCGGGGAGCTGTTTTTT
CDR3: CAWSVGLAGVRGELFF

size: NA
J: TRBJ1-4
V: TRBV7-2
D: TRBD1
DNA: TGTGCCAGCAGCTCGCAGGGGGCCTACAATGAAAAACTGTTTTTT
CDR3: CASSSQGAYNEKLFF

size: NA
J: TRBJ2-5
V: TRBV19
D: TRBD1
DNA: TGTGCCAGTAGTATGGAAGACAGGGGCGCGACCCAGTACTTC
CDR3: CASSMEDRGATQYF

size: NA
J: TRBJ2-3
V: TRBV7-3
D: NA
DNA: TGTGCCAGCAGCTCCGGGACTAGCACAGATACGCAGTATTTT
CDR3: CASSSGTSTDTQYF

size: NA
J: TRBJ2-3
V: TRBV5-1
D: NA
DNA: TGCGCCAGCAGCGGAGGGGACAGCACAGATACGCAGTATTTT
CDR3: CASSGGDSTDTQYF

size: NA
J: TRBJ2-7
V: TRBV25-1
D: NA
DNA: TGTGCCAGCAGTGCCGGCTACGAGCAGTACTTC
CDR3: CASSAGYEQYF

size: NA
J: TRBJ1-1
V: TRBV5-1
D: NA
DNA: TGCGCCAGCAGCGCGGGAGGAGCTTGGGACACTGAAGCTTTCTTT
CDR3: CASSAGGAWDTEAFF

size: NA
J: TRBJ1-1
V: TRBV11-2
D: NA
DNA: TGTGCCAGCAGCCCTGGCGAGGGGGGGACTGAAGCTTTCTTT
CDR3: CASSPGEGGTEAFF

size: NA
J: TRBJ1-5
V: TRBV15
D: NA
DNA: TGTGCCACCAGCCACAGGGATTATAGCAATCAGCCCCAGCATTTT
CDR3: CATSHRDYSNQPQHF

size: NA
J: TRBJ2-5
V: TRBV7-9
D: NA
DNA: TGTTCCAGCAGGCCAGGGCCGGGAGAGGTGACCCAGTACTTC
CDR3: CSSRPGPGEVTQYF

size: NA
J: TRBJ1-6
V: TRBV5-5
D: TRBD1
DNA: TGTGCCAGCAACCTGGGACAGTATAATAATTCACCCCTCCACTTT
CDR3: CASNLGQYNNSPLHF

size: NA
J: TRBJ1-3
V: TRBV7-8
D: TRBD1
DNA: TGTGCCAGCAGCCCAGGACAGGGGGCATTTGGAAACACCATATATTTT
CDR3: CASSPGQGAFGNTIYF

size: NA
J: TRBJ1-2
V: TRBV5-4
D: TRBD1
DNA: TGTGCCAGCAGCCAGGACAGGGGAGCCTCCCGGGGTGGGTACACCTTC
CDR3: CASSQDRGASRGGYTF

size: NA
J: TRBJ1-1
V: TRBV6-6
D: NA
DNA: TGTGCCAGCAGTTACTCGGCAACAGGGTACCCTGAAGCTTTCTTT
CDR3: CASSYSATGYPEAFF

size: NA
J: TRBJ1-1
V: TRBV10-3
D: TRBD1
DNA: TGTGCCATCAGTAGTCCGCAGGGGGAGAACACTGAAGCTTTCTTT
CDR3: CAISSPQGENTEAFF

size: NA
J: TRBJ2-1
V: TRBV5-1
D: TRBD1
DNA: TGCGCCAGCACCCTCGACCGGGACAGACCTTACAATGAGCAGTTCTTC
CDR3: CASTLDRDRPYNEQFF

size: NA
J: TRBJ1-5
V: TRBV19
D: NA
DNA: TGTGCCAGTAGTAGCTGGCAGGGGATGAATCAGCCCCAGCATTTT
CDR3: CASSSWQGMNQPQHF

size: NA
J: TRBJ2-7
V: TRBV5-6
D: NA
DNA: TGTGCCAGCAGCTTCCGGCGGGCCGAGCAGTACTTC
CDR3: CASSFRRAEQYF